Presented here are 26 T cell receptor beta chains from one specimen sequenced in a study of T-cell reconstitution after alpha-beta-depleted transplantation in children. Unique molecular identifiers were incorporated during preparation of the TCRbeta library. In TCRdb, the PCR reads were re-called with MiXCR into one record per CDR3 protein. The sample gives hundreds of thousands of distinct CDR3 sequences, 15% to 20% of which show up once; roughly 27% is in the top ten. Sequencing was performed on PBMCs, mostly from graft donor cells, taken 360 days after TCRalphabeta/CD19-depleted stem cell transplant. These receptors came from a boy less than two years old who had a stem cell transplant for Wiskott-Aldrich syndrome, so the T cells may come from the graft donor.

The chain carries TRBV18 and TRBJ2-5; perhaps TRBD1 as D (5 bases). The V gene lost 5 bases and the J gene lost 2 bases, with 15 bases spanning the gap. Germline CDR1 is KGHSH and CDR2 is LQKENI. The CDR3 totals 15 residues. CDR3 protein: CASSDLRVGQETQYF. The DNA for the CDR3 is TGTGCCAGCTCAGACCTCAGGGTTGGGCAAGAGACCCAGTACTTC. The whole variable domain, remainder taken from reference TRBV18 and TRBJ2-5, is NAGVMQNPRHLVRRRGQEARLRCSPMKGHSHVYWYRQLPEEGLKFMVYLQKENIIDESGMPKERFSAEFPKEGPSILRIQQVVRGDSAAYFCASSDLRVGQETQYFGPGTRLLVL.

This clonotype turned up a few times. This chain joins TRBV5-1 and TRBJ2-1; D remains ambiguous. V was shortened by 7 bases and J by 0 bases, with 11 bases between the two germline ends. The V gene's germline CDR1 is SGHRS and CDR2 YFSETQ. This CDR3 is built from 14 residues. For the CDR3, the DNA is TGCGCCAGCGGCGGTATTAGCTCCTACAATGAGCAGTTCTTC. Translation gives CASGGISSYNEQFF.

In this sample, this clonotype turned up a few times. The CDR3 DNA reads as TGTGCCAGCAGTTTAGGCAGACGGGAGGATGAGCAGTTCTTC. It translates to CASSLGRREDEQFF. This sequence joins TRBV12-3 or TRBV12-4 and TRBJ2-1, with 7 bases that match TRBD2. The CDR3 consists of 14 residues. V shed 1 base and J 8 bases; nucleotides not matched to a gene: 5.

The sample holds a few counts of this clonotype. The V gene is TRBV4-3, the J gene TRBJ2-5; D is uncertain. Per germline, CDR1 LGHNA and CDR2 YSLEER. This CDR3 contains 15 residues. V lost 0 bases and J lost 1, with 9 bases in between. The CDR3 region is CASSQDYRLQETQYF. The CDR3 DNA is TGCGCCAGCAGCCAAGATTACCGCCTCCAAGAGACCCAGTACTTC.

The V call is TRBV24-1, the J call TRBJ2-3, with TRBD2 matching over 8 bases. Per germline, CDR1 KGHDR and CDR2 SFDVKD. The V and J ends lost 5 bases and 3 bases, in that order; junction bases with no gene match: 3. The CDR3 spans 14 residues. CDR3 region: CATSGTGGTDTQYF. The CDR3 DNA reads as TGTGCCACCAGTGGTACGGGGGGGACAGATACGCAGTATTTT.

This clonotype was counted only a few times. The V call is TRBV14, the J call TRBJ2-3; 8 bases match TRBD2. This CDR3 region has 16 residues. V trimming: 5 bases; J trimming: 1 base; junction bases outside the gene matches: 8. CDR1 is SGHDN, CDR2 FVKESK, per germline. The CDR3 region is CASSKLADGGTDTQYF. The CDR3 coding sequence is TGTGCCAGCAGCAAACTAGCGGACGGAGGCACAGATACGCAGTATTTT.

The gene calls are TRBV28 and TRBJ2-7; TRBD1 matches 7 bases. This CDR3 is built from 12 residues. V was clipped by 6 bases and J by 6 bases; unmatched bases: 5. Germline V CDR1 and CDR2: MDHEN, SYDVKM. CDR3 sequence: CASSSGGREQYF. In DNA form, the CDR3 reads TGTGCCAGCAGCTCAGGGGGACGCGAGCAGTACTTC.

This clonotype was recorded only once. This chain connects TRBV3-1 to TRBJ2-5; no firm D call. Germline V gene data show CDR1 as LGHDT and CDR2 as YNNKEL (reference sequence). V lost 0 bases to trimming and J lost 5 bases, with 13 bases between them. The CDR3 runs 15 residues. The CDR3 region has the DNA TGTGCCAGCAGCCAAGATATCATTTGGAAGGAGACCCAGTACTTC. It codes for CASSQDIIWKETQYF.

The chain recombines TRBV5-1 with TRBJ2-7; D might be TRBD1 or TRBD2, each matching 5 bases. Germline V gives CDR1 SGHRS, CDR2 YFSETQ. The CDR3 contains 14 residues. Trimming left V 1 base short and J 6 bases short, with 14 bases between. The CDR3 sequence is CASSLYPDGAEQYF. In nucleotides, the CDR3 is TGCGCCAGCAGCTTGTATCCCGACGGGGCCGAGCAGTACTTC.

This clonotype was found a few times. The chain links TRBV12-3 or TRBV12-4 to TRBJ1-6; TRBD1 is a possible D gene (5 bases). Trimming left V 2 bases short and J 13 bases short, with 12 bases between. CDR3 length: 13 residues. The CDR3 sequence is CASSLQGDSPLHF. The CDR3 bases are TGTGCCAGCAGTTTACAGGGTGATAGTCCCCTCCACTTT.

CDR3 sequence reads: CASGGDQPQHF. CDR3 bases: TGTGCGTCGGGGGGGGATCAGCCCCAGCATTTT. This chain links TRBV28 with TRBJ1-5, with D maybe TRBD1 (5 bases). The CDR3 consists of 11 residues. In germline, CDR1 is MDHEN, CDR2 SYDVKM.

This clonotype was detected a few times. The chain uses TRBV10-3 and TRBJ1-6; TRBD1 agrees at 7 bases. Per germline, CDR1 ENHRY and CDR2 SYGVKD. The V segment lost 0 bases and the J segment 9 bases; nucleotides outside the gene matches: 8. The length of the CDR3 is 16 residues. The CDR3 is CAISESTTGVISPLHF. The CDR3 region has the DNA TGTGCCATCAGTGAGTCGACTACAGGGGTCATTTCACCCCTCCACTTT.

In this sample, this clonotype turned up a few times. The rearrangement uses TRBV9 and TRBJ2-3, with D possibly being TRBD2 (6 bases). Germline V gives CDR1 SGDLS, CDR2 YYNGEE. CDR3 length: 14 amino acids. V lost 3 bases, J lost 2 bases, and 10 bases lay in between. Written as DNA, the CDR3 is TGTGCCAGCAGCGCGGGGACTCACACAGATACGCAGTATTTT. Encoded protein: CASSAGTHTDTQYF.

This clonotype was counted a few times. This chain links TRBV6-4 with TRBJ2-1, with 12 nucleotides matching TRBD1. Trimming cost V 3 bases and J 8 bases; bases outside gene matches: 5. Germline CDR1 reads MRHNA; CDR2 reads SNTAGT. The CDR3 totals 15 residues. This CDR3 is CASSERGQGAYEQFF. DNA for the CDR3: TGTGCCAGCAGTGAGAGGGGACAGGGGGCCTATGAGCAGTTCTTC.

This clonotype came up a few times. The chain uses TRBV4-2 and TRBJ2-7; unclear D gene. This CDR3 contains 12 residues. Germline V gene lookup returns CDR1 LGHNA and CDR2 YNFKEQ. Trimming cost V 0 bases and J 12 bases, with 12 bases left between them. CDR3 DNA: TGTGCCAGCAGCCAAGATCGGGCCAAGCGGTACTTC. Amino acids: CASSQDRAKRYF.

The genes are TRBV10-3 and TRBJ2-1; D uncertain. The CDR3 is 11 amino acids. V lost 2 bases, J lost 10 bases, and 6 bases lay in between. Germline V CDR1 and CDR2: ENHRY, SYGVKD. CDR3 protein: CAISEGWEQFF. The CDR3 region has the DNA TGTGCCATCAGTGAGGGCTGGGAGCAGTTCTTC.

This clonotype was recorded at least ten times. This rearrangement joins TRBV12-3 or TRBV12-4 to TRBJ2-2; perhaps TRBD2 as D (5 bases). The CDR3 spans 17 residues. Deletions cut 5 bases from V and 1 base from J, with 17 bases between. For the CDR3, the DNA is TGTGCCAGCAGTCCCACCAAAGGGAGCTGGAACACCGGGGAGCTGTTTTTT. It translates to CASSPTKGSWNTGELFF.

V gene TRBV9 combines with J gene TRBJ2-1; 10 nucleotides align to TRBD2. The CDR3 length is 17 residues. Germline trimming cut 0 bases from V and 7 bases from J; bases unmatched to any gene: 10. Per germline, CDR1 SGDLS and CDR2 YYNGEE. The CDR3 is CASSVVWGLARRNEQFF. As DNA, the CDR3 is TGTGCCAGCAGCGTAGTATGGGGACTAGCGCGAAGGAATGAGCAGTTCTTC. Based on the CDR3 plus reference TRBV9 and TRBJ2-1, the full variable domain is DSGVTQTPKHLITATGQRVTLRCSPRSGDLSVYWYQQSLDQGLQFLIQYYNGEERAKGNILERFSAQQFPDLHSELNLSSLELGDSALYFCASSVVWGLARRNEQFFGPGTRLTVL.

The CDR3 region has the DNA TGTGCCAGCAGCTCCTTCACCACCGGGGAGCTGTTTTTT. It yields the protein CASSSFTTGELFF. The chain carries TRBV12-3 or TRBV12-4 and TRBJ2-2; no firm D call. The CDR3 sequence is 13 residues long. The germline V and J ends were trimmed by 6 bases and 4 bases, with 9 bases remaining between them.

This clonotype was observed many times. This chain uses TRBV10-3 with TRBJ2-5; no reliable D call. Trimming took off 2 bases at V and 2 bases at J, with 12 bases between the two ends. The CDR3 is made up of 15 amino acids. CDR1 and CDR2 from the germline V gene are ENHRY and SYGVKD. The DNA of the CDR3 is TGTGCCATCAGTGAGATCCCCTCCCCACAAGAGACCCAGTACTTC. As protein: CAISEIPSPQETQYF.

CDR3 DNA: TGTGCCAGTAGTATTTCCGACTGGAGCAATCAGCCCCAGCATTTT. Translation: CASSISDWSNQPQHF. The gene calls are TRBV19 and TRBJ1-5; D gene uncertain. V was clipped by 3 bases and J by 1 base, with 10 bases between them. Germline V gene data show CDR1 as LNHDA and CDR2 as SQIVND (reference sequence). The CDR3 spans 15 residues.

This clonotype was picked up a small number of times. CDR3 protein: CASSRTGGPYQETQYF. CDR3 DNA: TGCGCCAGCAGCCGAACAGGGGGCCCGTACCAAGAGACCCAGTACTTC. J is TRBJ2-5 and V is TRBV4-1, with 9 bases aligning to TRBD1. Looked up from germline, CDR1 is MGHRA and CDR2 is YSYEKL. This CDR3 comprises 16 residues. V dropped 4 bases and J dropped 0; count of bases not matched to a gene: 6.

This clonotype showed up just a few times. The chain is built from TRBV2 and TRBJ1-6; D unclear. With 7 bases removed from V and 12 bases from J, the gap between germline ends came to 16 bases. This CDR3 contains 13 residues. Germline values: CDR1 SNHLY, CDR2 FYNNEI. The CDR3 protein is CASNEDPELPLHF. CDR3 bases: TGTGCCAGCAATGAGGACCCGGAGTTACCCCTCCACTTT.

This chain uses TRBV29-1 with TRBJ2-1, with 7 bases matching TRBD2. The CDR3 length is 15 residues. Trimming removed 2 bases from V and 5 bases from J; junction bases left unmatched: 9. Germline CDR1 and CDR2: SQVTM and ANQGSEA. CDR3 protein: CSVEYLPSGNNEQFF. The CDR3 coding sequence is TGCAGCGTTGAATATCTCCCTAGCGGAAACAATGAGCAGTTCTTC.

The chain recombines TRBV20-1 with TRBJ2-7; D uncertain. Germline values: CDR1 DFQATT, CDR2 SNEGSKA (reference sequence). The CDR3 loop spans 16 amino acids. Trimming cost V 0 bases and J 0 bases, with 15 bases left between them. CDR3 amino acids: CSARDPYMGSSYEQYF. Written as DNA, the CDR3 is TGCAGTGCTAGAGATCCCTATATGGGCAGCTCCTACGAGCAGTACTTC.

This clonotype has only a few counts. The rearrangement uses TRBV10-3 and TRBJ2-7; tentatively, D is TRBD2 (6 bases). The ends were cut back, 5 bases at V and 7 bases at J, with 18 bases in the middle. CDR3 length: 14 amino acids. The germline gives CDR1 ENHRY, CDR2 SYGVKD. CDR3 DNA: TGTGCCATCAGTCCCCCGGGCAGGGCGGGGGAGCAGTACTTC. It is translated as CAISPPGRAGEQYF.